This T cell receptor beta chain was sequenced for a study of immune cell composition in non-small cell lung cancer. This table comes from immunoSEQ multiplex PCR, and its TCRdb copy is limited to in-frame clones, with some not included. Here the sample spans several thousand clones, approximately 75% being singletons. The study's findings and limits: Clones >0.5% enriched in tumour were rarer in adenocarcinoma (about 35%) than squamous (about 80%). Tumour TCR-beta clonality was not significantly tied to smoking pack-years.

Concerning this clone: No antigen is known for it.

The germline V gene encodes CDR1 KGHSH and CDR2 LQKENI. CDR3 length: 14 amino acids. Trimming at V came to 1 base and at J to 3 bases, leaving 3 bases not matched to a gene. The normal lung sample lay at least 3 cm, and maximally far, from the tumour. DNA was extracted from unsorted cell suspensions stored frozen. The receptor was isolated from a human donor with non-small cell lung cancer. V gene TRBV18 combines with J gene TRBJ2-7, with 7 nucleotides matching TRBD2. Sequences were obtained from non-adjacent lung tissue. The CDR3 loop reads CASSPRPGGYEQYF. The DNA for the CDR3 is TGTGCCAGCTCACCACGGCCGGGGGGCTACGAGCAGTACTTC.